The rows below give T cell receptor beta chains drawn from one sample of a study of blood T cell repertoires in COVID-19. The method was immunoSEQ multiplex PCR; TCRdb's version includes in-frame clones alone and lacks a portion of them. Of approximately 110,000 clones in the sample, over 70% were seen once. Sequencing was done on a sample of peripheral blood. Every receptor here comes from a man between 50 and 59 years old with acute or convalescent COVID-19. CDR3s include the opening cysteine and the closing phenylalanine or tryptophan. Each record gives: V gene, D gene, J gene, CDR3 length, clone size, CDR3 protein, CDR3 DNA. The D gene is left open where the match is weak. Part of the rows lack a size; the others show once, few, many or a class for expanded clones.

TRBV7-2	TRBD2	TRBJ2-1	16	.	CASSLAGGGAYNEQFF	TGTGCCAGCAGCTTAGCAGGCGGGGGGGCCTACAATGAGCAGTTCTTC
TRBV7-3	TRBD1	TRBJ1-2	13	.	CASSAGTGSGYTF	TGTGCCAGCAGCGCTGGGACAGGCAGCGGCTACACCTTC
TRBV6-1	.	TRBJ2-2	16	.	CASSEALLLNTGELFF	TGTGCCAGCAGTGAAGCCCTACTCCTGAACACCGGGGAGCTGTTTTTT
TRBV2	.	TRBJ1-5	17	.	CASSERQREWGNQPQHF	TGTGCCAGCAGTGAGCGGCAGAGAGAATGGGGCAATCAGCCCCAGCATTTT
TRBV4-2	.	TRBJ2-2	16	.	CASSYTVRLETGELFF	TGTGCCAGCAGCTATACTGTGCGGCTGGAGACCGGGGAGCTGTTTTTT
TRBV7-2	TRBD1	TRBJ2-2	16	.	CASTTGQGILTGELFF	TGTGCCAGCACCACGGGACAGGGGATCCTTACCGGGGAGCTGTTTTTT
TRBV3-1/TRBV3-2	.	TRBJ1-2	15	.	CASSQGTGSNYGYTF	TGTGCCAGCAGCCAAGGCACAGGGTCTAACTATGGCTACACCTTC
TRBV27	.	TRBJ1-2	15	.	CASSFTGQANYGYTF	TGTGCCAGCAGTTTTACGGGACAAGCTAACTATGGCTACACCTTC
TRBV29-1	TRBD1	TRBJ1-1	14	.	CSVRQGEMNTEAFF	TGCAGCGTTCGACAGGGGGAAATGAACACTGAAGCTTTCTTT
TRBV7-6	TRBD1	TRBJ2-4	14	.	CASSSPDRGDIQYF	TGTGCCAGCAGCTCTCCTGACAGGGGAGACATTCAGTACTTC
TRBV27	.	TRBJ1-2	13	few	CASSVDRLYGYTF	TGTGCCAGCAGTGTTGACAGGCTCTATGGCTACACCTTC
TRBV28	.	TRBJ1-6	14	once	CASSLRGSNSPLHF	TGTGCCAGCAGTTTGCGGGGGTCTAATTCACCCCTCCACTTT
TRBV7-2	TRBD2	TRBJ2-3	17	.	CASSLTPSGGGTDTQYF	TGTGCCAGCAGCTTAACCCCAAGCGGGGGTGGCACAGATACGCAGTATTTT
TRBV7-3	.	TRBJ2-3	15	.	CASAPEPTATDTQYF	TGTGCCAGCGCCCCCGAGCCTACTGCCACAGATACGCAGTATTTT
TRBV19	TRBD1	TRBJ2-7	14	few	CASSMGTGNHEQYF	TGTGCCAGTAGTATGGGGACAGGGAACCACGAGCAGTACTTC
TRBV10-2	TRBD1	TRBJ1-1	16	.	CASRPPGTGEGTEAFF	TGCGCCAGCAGACCCCCCGGGACAGGGGAAGGGACTGAAGCTTTCTTT
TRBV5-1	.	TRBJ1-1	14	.	CASSPYKSGSEAFF	TGCGCCAGCAGCCCGTATAAAAGCGGGTCTGAAGCTTTCTTT
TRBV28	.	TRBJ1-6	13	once	CASSSTGTSPLHF	TGTGCCAGCAGTTCGACAGGTACCTCACCCCTCCACTTT
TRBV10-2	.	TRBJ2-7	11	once	CASTEGGQQYF	TGCGCCAGCACCGAGGGTGGTCAGCAGTACTTC
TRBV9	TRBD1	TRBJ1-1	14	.	CASTRDRGGTEAFF	TGTGCCAGCACCCGGGACAGGGGCGGAACTGAAGCTTTCTTT
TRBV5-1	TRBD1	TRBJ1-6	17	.	CASSFLPRTGANSPLHF	TGCGCCAGCAGCTTTCTTCCTCGGACAGGGGCAAATTCACCCCTCCACTTT
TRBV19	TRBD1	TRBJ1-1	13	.	CASSSPLDRGLHF	TGTGCCAGTAGTTCCCCCTTGGACAGGGGGCTTCACTTT
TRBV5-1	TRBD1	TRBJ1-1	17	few	CASSWGDRNPWNTEAFF	TGCGCCAGCAGCTGGGGGGACAGAAATCCCTGGAACACTGAAGCTTTCTTT
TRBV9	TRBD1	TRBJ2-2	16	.	CASNAGTGDYTGELFF	TGTGCCAGCAACGCCGGGACAGGGGACTACACCGGGGAGCTGTTTTTT
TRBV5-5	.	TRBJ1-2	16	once	CASSLFGGEWNYGYTF	TGTGCCAGCAGCCTCTTCGGGGGGGAATGGAACTATGGCTACACCTTC
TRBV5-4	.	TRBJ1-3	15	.	CASSLERPSGNTIYF	TGTGCCAGCAGCTTGGAGCGGCCCTCTGGAAACACCATATATTTT
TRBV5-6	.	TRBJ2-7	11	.	CASSVAGEQYF	TGTGCCAGCAGCGTTGCAGGGGAGCAGTACTTC
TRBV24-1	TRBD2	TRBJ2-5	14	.	CATSNSGGPGTQYF	TGTGCCACCAGTAATAGCGGGGGGCCTGGGACCCAGTACTTC
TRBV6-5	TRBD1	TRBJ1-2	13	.	CASSDRGVPGYTF	TGTGCCAGCAGCGACAGGGGGGTGCCGGGCTACACCTTC
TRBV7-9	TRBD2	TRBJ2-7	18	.	CASSLSGTSGGDPYEQYF	TGTGCCAGCAGCTTATCCGGGACTAGCGGGGGGGACCCCTACGAGCAGTACTTC
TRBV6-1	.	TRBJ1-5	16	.	CASSEVTGISNQPQHF	TGTGCCAGCAGTGAAGTTACAGGGATAAGCAATCAGCCCCAGCATTTT
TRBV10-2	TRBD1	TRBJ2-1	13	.	CASIQQGSNEQFF	TGCGCCAGCATACAACAGGGGAGCAATGAGCAGTTCTTC
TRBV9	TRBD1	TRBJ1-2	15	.	CASSSRDRGSFGYTF	TGTGCCAGCAGCTCCCGGGACAGGGGGTCATTCGGCTACACCTTC
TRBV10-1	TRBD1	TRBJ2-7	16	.	CASSESAGQVSYEQYF	TGCGCCAGCAGTGAGTCGGCAGGACAGGTTTCCTACGAGCAGTACTTC
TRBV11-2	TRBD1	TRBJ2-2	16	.	CASSLGRGYISGELFF	TGTGCCAGCAGCTTAGGCAGGGGGTATATCTCCGGGGAGCTGTTTTTT
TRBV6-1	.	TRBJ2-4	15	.	CASSEGGLAKNIQYF	TGTGCCAGCAGTGAAGGCGGATTAGCCAAAAACATTCAGTACTTC
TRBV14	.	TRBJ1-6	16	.	CASSPAGWTYNSPLHF	TGTGCCAGCAGCCCCGCAGGGTGGACCTATAATTCACCCCTCCACTTT
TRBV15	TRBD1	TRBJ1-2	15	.	CATSVDRGTYYGYTF	TGTGCCACCAGCGTTGACAGGGGTACTTACTATGGCTACACCTTC
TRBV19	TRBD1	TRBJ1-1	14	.	CASIPGTAYTEAFF	TGTGCCAGTATTCCCGGGACAGCCTACACTGAAGCTTTCTTT
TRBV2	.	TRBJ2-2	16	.	CASSEGRGRNTGELFF	TGTGCCAGCAGTGAAGGGAGGGGAAGGAACACCGGGGAGCTGTTTTTT
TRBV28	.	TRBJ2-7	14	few	CASSYLDSSYEQYF	TGTGCCAGCAGCTACCTGGACAGCTCCTACGAGCAGTACTTC
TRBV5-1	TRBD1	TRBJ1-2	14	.	CASSEFRGDYGYTF	TGCGCCAGCAGCGAGTTCAGGGGGGACTATGGCTACACCTTC
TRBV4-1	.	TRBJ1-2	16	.	CASSQDMDSHFYGYTF	TGCGCCAGCAGCCAAGATATGGACAGTCACTTCTATGGCTACACCTTC
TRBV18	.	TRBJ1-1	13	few	CASSPGQNTEAFF	TGTGCCAGCTCACCGGGGCAGAACACTGAAGCTTTCTTT
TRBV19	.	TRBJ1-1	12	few	CASRRGNTEAFF	TGTGCCAGTAGACGGGGGAACACTGAAGCTTTCTTT
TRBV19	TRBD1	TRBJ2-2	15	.	CASNKGRGRSGELFF	TGTGCCAGTAATAAGGGCAGGGGGCGTTCGGGGGAGCTGTTTTTT
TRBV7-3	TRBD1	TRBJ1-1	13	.	CASSFTGGTEAFF	TGTGCCAGCAGCTTCACAGGGGGCACTGAAGCTTTCTTT
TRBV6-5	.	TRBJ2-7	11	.	CASSFRGEQYF	TGTGCCAGCAGTTTTAGGGGGGAGCAGTACTTC
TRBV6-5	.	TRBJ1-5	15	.	CASSYREGRNQPQHF	TGTGCCAGCAGTTACAGGGAGGGACGCAATCAGCCCCAGCATTTT
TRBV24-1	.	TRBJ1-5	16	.	CATMDNPTYSNQPQHF	TGTGCCACCATGGACAACCCGACCTATAGCAATCAGCCCCAGCATTTT
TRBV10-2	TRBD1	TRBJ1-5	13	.	CASNRGGNQPQHF	TGCGCCAGCAACAGGGGCGGCAATCAGCCCCAGCATTTT
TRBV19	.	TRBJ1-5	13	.	CASSEREGQPQHF	TGTGCCAGTAGTGAACGGGAAGGGCAGCCCCAGCATTTT